The clone carrying this T cell receptor beta chain was seen more than once but under ten times. TCR beta CDR3 sequences were amplified from RNA transcripts. A set of HTBI primers served as the primers for a first-round RT-PCR of the TCR CDR3. TCRdb independently ran MiXCR on the multiplex PCR reads; one entry per CDR3 protein. Here the sample spans 750,000 to 900,000 distinct CDR3 sequences, roughly 40% being singletons. This sample stems from a study of T cells in Graves' hyperthyroidism and ophthalmopathy. The germline V gene encodes CDR1 SGHRS and CDR2 YFSETQ. V lost 3 bases, J lost 0 bases, and 7 bases lay in between. This CDR3 is 13 amino acids long.

This clonotype was sampled from a man aged 18-30 years with Graves' hyperthyroidism. The sequenced material came from blood. The gene calls are TRBV5-1 and TRBJ2-7, with D hard to call. The CDR3 region has the DNA TGCGCCAGCAGCTGGTCACTCTCCTACGAGCAGTACTTC. Protein product: CASSWSLSYEQYF.